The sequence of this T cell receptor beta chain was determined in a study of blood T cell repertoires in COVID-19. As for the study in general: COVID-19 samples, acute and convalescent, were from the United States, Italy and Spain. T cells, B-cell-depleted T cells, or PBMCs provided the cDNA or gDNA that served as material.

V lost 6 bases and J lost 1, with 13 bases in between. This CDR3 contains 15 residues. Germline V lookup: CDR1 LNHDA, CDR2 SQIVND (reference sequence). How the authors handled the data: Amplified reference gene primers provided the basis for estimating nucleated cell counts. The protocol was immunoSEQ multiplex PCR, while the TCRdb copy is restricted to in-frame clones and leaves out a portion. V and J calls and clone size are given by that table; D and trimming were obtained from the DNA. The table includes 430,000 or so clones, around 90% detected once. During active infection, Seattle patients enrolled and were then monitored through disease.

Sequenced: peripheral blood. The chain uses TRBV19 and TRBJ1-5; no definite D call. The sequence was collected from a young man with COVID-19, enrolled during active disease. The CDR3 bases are TGTGCCAGTAGCTTCCTGGCAAAAAGCAATCAGCCCCAGCATTTT. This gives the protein CASSFLAKSNQPQHF.